One and the same sample provided the 24 T cell receptor beta chains below, sequenced in a study of blood T cell repertoires in COVID-19. The protocol was immunoSEQ multiplex PCR, while the TCRdb copy is restricted to in-frame clones and leaves out a portion. The profile shows more than 85,000 clones, roughly 90% of them singletons. Material: peripheral blood. These receptors originate from a man aged 55-75 years with acute or convalescent COVID-19.

The V and J genes are TRBV11-2 and TRBJ1-3; a weak D match, TRBD1 (6 bases). Germline CDR1 is SGHAT and CDR2 is FQNNGV. Trimming left V 5 bases short and J 0 bases short, with 11 bases between. The CDR3 is made up of 15 amino acids. CDR3 region: CASSGGQSSGNTIYF. CDR3 sequence (DNA): TGTGCCAGCAGCGGCGGACAGAGCTCTGGAAACACCATATATTTT.

The rearrangement joins TRBV6-5 to TRBJ2-1, with D perhaps TRBD2 (6 bases). CDR1 is MNHEY, CDR2 SVGAGI, per germline. This CDR3 is built from 13 residues. The germline V and J ends were trimmed by 8 bases and 2 bases, with 10 bases remaining between them. CDR3: CASSGGPYNEQFF. Here the CDR3 DNA reads TGTGCCAGCTCCGGGGGACCCTACAATGAGCAGTTCTTC.

The V and J genes are TRBV12-5 and TRBJ2-7; no firm D call. Germline V gives CDR1 LGHNT, CDR2 FRNRAP. Trimming removed 3 bases from V and 4 bases from J, with 10 bases in between. This CDR3 contains 13 residues. CDR3 DNA sequence: TGTGCTAGTGGTTTAGACACGAGATACGAGCAGTACGTC. Translated: CASGLDTRYEQYV.

The J gene is TRBJ2-1, the V gene TRBV10-3; 12 bases match TRBD2. The length of the CDR3 is 15 residues. V was pared by 7 bases and J by 4 bases, with 5 bases of the junction left unmatched. The germline gives CDR1 ENHRY, CDR2 SYGVKD. The CDR3 loop is CAIKTSGSMYNEQFF. CDR3 in DNA: TGTGCCATCAAGACTAGCGGGAGTATGTACAATGAGCAGTTCTTC.

V usage is TRBV5-1 and J usage is TRBJ2-7; 9 nucleotides align to TRBD2. This CDR3 comprises 18 residues. The V segment lost 3 bases and the J segment 6 bases; nucleotides outside the gene matches: 19. In germline, CDR1 is SGHRS, CDR2 YFSETQ. This CDR3 reads CASSSNLAGEVSPTEQYF. DNA for the CDR3: TGCGCCAGCAGCTCCAACTTAGCGGGAGAAGTAAGTCCCACCGAGCAGTACTTC.

The chain couples TRBV6-1 to TRBJ2-7; D not certain. This CDR3 has 12 amino acids. V was clipped by 0 bases and J by 6 bases, with 6 bases between them. Germline V lookup: CDR1 MNHNS, CDR2 SASEGT. The CDR3 nucleotides are TGTGCCAGCAGTGAAGCGCGCTCCGAGCAGTACTTC. Its protein product is CASSEARSEQYF.

The chain uses TRBV30 and TRBJ1-6, with 9 bases lining up with TRBD1. The V segment lost 3 bases and the J segment 7 bases; nucleotides outside the gene matches: 4. CDR1 and CDR2 (germline): GTSNPN, SVGIG (reference sequence). This CDR3 contains 14 residues. The CDR3: CAWRGQGWNSPLHF. DNA of the CDR3: TGTGCCTGGAGGGGACAGGGTTGGAATTCACCCCTCCACTTT.

The chain carries TRBV4-1 and TRBJ2-2; 13 positions agree with TRBD2. Germline V gene data show CDR1 as MGHRA and CDR2 as YSYEKL. CDR3 size: 16 residues. The ends lost 5 bases at V and 7 bases at J; junction bases unmatched: 7. CDR3 in DNA: TGCGCCAGCAGCTATTGGACTAGCGGGAGCATCGGGGAGCTGTTTTTT. Amino acid sequence: CASSYWTSGSIGELFF.

The rearrangement links TRBV2 to TRBJ2-1, with a tentative D call TRBD1 (6 bases). Germline values: CDR1 SNHLY, CDR2 FYNNEI. Trimming cost V 4 bases and J 7 bases, with 17 bases left between them. CDR3 length: 15 amino acids. The CDR3 sequence is CASSVGWGPNNEQFF. The CDR3 DNA reads TGTGCCAGCAGTGTGGGGTGGGGGCCTAATAATGAGCAGTTCTTC.

The rearrangement uses TRBV5-8 and TRBJ1-5; D remains ambiguous. In germline, CDR1 is SGHTS, CDR2 YDEGEE. The V end lost 4 bases, the J end lost 7 bases, and 15 bases lay between the germline ends. The CDR3 covers 14 residues. As DNA, the CDR3 is TGTGCCAGCAGCCGCCAACCAGGATGGCAGCCCCAGCATTTT. Its translation is CASSRQPGWQPQHF.

The V and J genes are TRBV19 and TRBJ2-7, with a tentative D call TRBD1 (5 bases). The germline CDR1 and CDR2 sequences are LNHDA and SQIVND (reference sequence). This CDR3 contains 15 residues. Trimming pared 4 bases from V and 3 bases from J, leaving 16 bases between. Here the CDR3 reads CASSTRQPGYYEQYF. The CDR3, as DNA: TGTGCCAGTAGTACCCGACAGCCAGGATACTACGAGCAGTACTTC.

The chain employs TRBV13 and TRBJ2-7, with 8 positions matching TRBD1. V was pared by 3 bases and J by 5 bases, with 21 bases of the junction left unmatched. The germline CDR1 and CDR2 sequences are PRHDT and FYEKMQ (reference sequence). This CDR3 region has 19 residues. The CDR3 nucleotides are TGTGCCAGCAGCTTCGCGGGTTCCGTCTGGAGGACAGGGTACAACGAGCAGTACTTC. Translation: CASSFAGSVWRTGYNEQYF. The full variable domain, with the rest looked up from reference TRBV13 and TRBJ2-7, is AAGVIQSPRHLIKEKRETATLKCYPIPRHDTVYWYQQGPGQDPQFLISFYEKMQSDKGSIPDRFSAQQFSDYHSELNMSSLELGDSALYFCASSFAGSVWRTGYNEQYFGPGTRLTVT.

The chain couples TRBV10-3 to TRBJ2-2, with TRBD2 identical over 8 bases. The germline gives CDR1 ENHRY, CDR2 SYGVKD. The V and J ends lost 7 bases and 3 bases, in that order; junction bases with no gene match: 7. The CDR3 runs 15 residues. The CDR3 protein is CAITSGTSYTGELFF. For the CDR3, the DNA is TGTGCCATCACCAGCGGGACTAGTTACACCGGGGAGCTGTTTTTT.

The chain has TRBV5-4 and TRBJ1-2, with D possibly matching TRBD1 (6 bases). Germline assignment: CDR1 SGHNT and CDR2 YYREEE (reference sequence). Trimming took 0 bases from V and 2 from J, leaving 11 bases between them. The CDR3 contains 15 residues. CDR3 bases: TGTGCCAGCAGCTTGGGGCAGGGGAGCAACTATGGCTACACCTTC. Translated, it gives CASSLGQGSNYGYTF.

The V call is TRBV14, the J call TRBJ1-2, with a possible D match to TRBD1 (5 bases). The CDR3 sequence is 15 residues long. V lost 4 bases, J lost 2 bases, and 14 bases lay in between. Germline-derived CDR1 and CDR2 are SGHDN and FVKESK. The CDR3 region is CASSRDSGRNYGYTF. CDR3 nucleotides: TGTGCCAGCAGCCGGGACTCCGGGCGGAACTATGGCTACACCTTC.

This clone was detected a few times. The V gene is TRBV2, the J gene TRBJ1-1; TRBD1 might be the D (6 bases). CDR3 size: 15 residues. V lost 6 bases and J lost 1, with 15 bases in between. From germline, CDR1 is SNHLY and CDR2 FYNNEI. The CDR3 loop reads CASSWDTSSNTEAFF. CDR3 nucleotides: TGTGCCAGCAGCTGGGACACCTCATCGAACACTGAAGCTTTCTTT.

The chain joins TRBV6-5 to TRBJ1-2; 11 nucleotides line up with TRBD1. V gave up 6 bases and J gave up 8 bases; unmatched junction bases: 8. CDR3 length equals 14 residues. Per the germline V gene, CDR1 is MNHEY and CDR2 is SVGAGI. This CDR3 is CASRPDRGLVGYTF. The DNA for the CDR3 is TGTGCCAGCAGACCGGACAGGGGGCTGGTCGGCTACACCTTC.

The genes are TRBV28 and TRBJ1-4; D may be TRBD1 (6 bases). Trimming cost V 5 bases and J 8 bases, with 21 bases left between them. Germline lookup yields CDR1 MDHEN and CDR2 SYDVKM. This CDR3 has 16 residues. In nucleotides, the CDR3 is TGTGCCAGCAGTCCCGGCGGGGGGGCAGGCTGGGAAAAACTGTTTTTT. Its protein is CASSPGGGAGWEKLFF.

The chain recombines TRBV13 with TRBJ2-7; TRBD2 matches 7 bases. This CDR3 region has 16 residues. The V gene's germline CDR1 is PRHDT and CDR2 FYEKMQ (reference sequence). V dropped 0 bases and J dropped 1; count of bases not matched to a gene: 6. The CDR3 loop reads CASSLGPGGSSYEQYF. CDR3 coding DNA: TGTGCCAGCAGCTTAGGCCCGGGGGGATCATCCTACGAGCAGTACTTC.

In this sample, this clone turned up once. V usage is TRBV29-1 and J usage is TRBJ2-1, with D possibly matching TRBD1 (6 bases). This CDR3 is built from 11 residues. Germline V lookup: CDR1 SQVTM, CDR2 ANQGSEA. V gave up 4 bases and J gave up 15 bases, with 16 bases separating them. For the CDR3, the DNA is TGCAGCGTTGCGGGTACAGGGACGTGGTTCTTC. Translation: CSVAGTGTWFF.

The chain employs TRBV9 and TRBJ2-1; the match to TRBD2 covers 12 bases. From germline, CDR1 is SGDLS and CDR2 YYNGEE. There are 18 residues in the CDR3. With V trimmed by 3 bases and J by 5 bases, 12 bases remained unmatched. The CDR3 region is CASSARPSGRALNNEQFF. For the CDR3, the DNA is TGTGCCAGCAGCGCCAGACCTAGCGGGAGGGCCTTGAACAATGAGCAGTTCTTC.

J is TRBJ2-7 and V is TRBV9; TRBD2 aligns across 9 bases. CDR3 length: 15 amino acids. The germline V gene has CDR1 SGDLS and CDR2 YYNGEE. V dropped 3 bases and J dropped 2; count of bases not matched to a gene: 6. The CDR3, as DNA: TGTGCCAGCAGCGGCCCGGCGGGAGGGCCCTACGAGCAGTACTTC. As protein: CASSGPAGGPYEQYF.

J is TRBJ1-1 and V is TRBV25-1, with TRBD1 as a possible D gene (6 bases). The CDR3 runs to 15 residues. The germline V and J ends were trimmed by 5 bases and 2 bases, with 15 bases remaining between them. Germline V lookup: CDR1 MGHDK, CDR2 SYGVNS. The CDR3 sequence: CASSLVTGHNTEAFF. The CDR3 DNA reads as TGTGCCAGCAGTCTGGTAACAGGGCATAACACTGAAGCTTTCTTT.

The chain uses TRBV28 and TRBJ2-1; possibly TRBD2 for D (5 bases). This CDR3 comprises 14 residues. Trimming removed 10 bases from V and 1 base from J, with 14 bases in between. From germline, CDR1 is MDHEN and CDR2 SYDVKM. The chain's CDR3 is CATRRTRSYNEQFF. The CDR3 DNA follows: TGTGCCACCCGGCGGACTCGATCCTACAATGAGCAGTTCTTC.